Sequencing of this T cell receptor beta chain was carried out in a study of cytomegalovirus exposure and HLA in healthy donors. Overall study: An earlier analysis found fewer than 140 million unique TCR beta sequences from about 190 million T cells.

The PCR contained 60 Vbeta and 13 Jbeta primers. Libraries were prepared by immunoSEQ multiplex PCR; TCRdb keeps only in-frame clonotypes and omits some of them. Of approximately 140,000 clones listed, approximately 80% are singletons. This clone appeared a single time. The target antigen is unknown. Overall study findings and caveats: The authors judged a highly shared variant cluster likely a sequencing artifact. A further, later analysis showed that HLA-associated TCR beta chains (compared with equally common others) were more clonally expanded.

The receptor was isolated from a male donor in good health and CMV-seronegative. The sample taken for sequencing was PBMCs.

CDR3 nucleotide sequence: TGTGCCAGCAGTCCAGCGGGCTTCTATGGCTACACCTTC. This sequence encodes CASSPAGFYGYTF. V and J are TRBV6-1 and TRBJ1-2; D gene ambiguous. This CDR3 comprises 13 residues. V dropped 5 bases and J dropped 4 bases, with 11 bases sitting between them. Germline V lookup: CDR1 MNHNS, CDR2 SASEGT.